This T cell receptor beta chain emerged from a study of blood T cell repertoires in COVID-19. This clone was observed a handful of times. V lost 3 bases to trimming and J lost 7 bases; unmatched junction nucleotides: 6. Per germline, CDR1 LGHDT and CDR2 YNNKEL (reference sequence). CDR3 length: 15 residues. Assay: immunoSEQ multiplex PCR; the TCRdb copy retains only in-frame clones and omits some. The sample yields tens of thousands of clones, 80% to 90% seen once. The TCR comes from a human donor with active COVID-19. The donor label of this sample is uncertain. The rearrangement joins TRBV3-1 (or the pseudogene TRBV3-2) to TRBJ1-4; 9 positions match TRBD1. The sequencing sample was made of peripheral blood. The CDR3 nucleotides are TGTGCCAGCAGCCAGTGGGACAGGGCGACTGAAAAACTGTTTTTT. Its protein is CASSQWDRATEKLFF.